This TCR beta chain was sequenced during a study of a mutant IDH1 vaccine in newly diagnosed glioma. Details on this clone: Its target is not known.

This CDR3 is built from 17 residues. Germline CDR1 is LNHNV and CDR2 is YYDKDF (reference sequence). V lost 1 base, J lost 3 bases, and 13 bases lay in between. The time point is: week 47, end of study. A single vaccine dose contained 300 ug of mutant IDH1 20-mer peptide, and topical imiquimod was used with it. TCRdb keeps only in-frame clones here, not all; method: immunoSEQ multiplex PCR. In the table there are tens of thousands of clones, approximately 80% of which are singletons. The starting material was PBMCs, obtained from a glioma patient whose treatment included an IDH1 peptide vaccine. This clonotype was obtained from a young man with glioma. Some clones in this sample may be carry-over from other donors' samples. The chain joins TRBV15 to TRBJ2-6; D possibly corresponds to TRBD1 (5 bases). The CDR3 loop is CATSRGGAGIGANVLTF. CDR3 nucleotides: TGTGCCACCAGCAGAGGTGGGGCAGGGATTGGGGCCAACGTCCTGACTTTC.